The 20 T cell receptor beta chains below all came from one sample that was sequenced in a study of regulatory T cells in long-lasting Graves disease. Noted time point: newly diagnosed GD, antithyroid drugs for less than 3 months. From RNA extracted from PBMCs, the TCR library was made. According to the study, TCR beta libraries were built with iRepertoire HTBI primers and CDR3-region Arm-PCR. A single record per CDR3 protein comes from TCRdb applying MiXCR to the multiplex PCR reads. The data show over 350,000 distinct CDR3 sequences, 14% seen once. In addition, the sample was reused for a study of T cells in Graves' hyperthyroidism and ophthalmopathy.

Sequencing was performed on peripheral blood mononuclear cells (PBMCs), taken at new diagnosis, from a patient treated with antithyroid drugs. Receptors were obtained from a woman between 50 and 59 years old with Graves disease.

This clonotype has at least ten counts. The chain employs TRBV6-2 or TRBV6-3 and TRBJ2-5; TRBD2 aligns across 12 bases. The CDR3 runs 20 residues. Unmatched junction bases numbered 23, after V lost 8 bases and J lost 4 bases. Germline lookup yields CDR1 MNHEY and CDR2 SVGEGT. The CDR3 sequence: CASCQAPSGRASPPRETQYF. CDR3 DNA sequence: TGTGCCAGCTGCCAGGCCCCTAGCGGGAGGGCCTCACCCCCAAGAGAGACCCAGTACTTC.

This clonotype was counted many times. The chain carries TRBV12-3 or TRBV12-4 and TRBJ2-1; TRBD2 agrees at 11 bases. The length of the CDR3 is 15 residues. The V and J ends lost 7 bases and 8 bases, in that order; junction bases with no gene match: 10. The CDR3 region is CASTTLAGVEDEQFF. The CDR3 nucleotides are TGTGCCAGCACCACACTAGCGGGAGTGGAGGATGAGCAGTTCTTC.

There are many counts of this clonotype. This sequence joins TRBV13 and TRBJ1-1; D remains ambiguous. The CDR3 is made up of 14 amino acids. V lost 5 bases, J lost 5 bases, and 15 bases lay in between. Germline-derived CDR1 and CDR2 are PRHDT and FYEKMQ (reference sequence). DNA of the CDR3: TGTGCCAGCAGCCTAGAACGGGGAGGGACTGAAGCTTTCTTT. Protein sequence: CASSLERGGTEAFF.

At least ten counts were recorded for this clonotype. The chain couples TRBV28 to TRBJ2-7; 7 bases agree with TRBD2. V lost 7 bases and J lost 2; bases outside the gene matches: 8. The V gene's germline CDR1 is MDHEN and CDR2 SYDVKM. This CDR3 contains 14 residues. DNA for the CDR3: TGTGCCAGCAAGAAACCAGGACTAGCCTACGAGCAGTACTTC. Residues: CASKKPGLAYEQYF.

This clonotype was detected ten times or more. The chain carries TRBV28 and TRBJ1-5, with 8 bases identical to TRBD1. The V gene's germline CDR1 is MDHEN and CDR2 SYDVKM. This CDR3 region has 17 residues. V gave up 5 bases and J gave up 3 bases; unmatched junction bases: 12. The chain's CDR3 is CASSTGQGKGFNQPQHF. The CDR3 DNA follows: TGTGCCAGCAGTACCGGACAGGGTAAAGGATTCAATCAGCCCCAGCATTTT. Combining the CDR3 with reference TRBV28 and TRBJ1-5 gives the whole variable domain DVKVTQSSRYLVKRTGEKVFLECVQDMDHENMFWYRQDPGLGLRLIYFSYDVKMKEKGDIPEGYSVSREKKERFSLILESASTNQTSMYLCASSTGQGKGFNQPQHFGDGTRLSIL.

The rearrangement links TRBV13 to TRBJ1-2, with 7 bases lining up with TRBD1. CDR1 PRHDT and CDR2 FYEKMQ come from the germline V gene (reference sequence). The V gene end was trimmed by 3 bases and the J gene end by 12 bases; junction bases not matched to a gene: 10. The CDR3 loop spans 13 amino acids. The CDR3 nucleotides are TGTGCCAGCAGCTTGGGCAGGGGGTTTTGGAACACCTTC. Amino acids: CASSLGRGFWNTF.

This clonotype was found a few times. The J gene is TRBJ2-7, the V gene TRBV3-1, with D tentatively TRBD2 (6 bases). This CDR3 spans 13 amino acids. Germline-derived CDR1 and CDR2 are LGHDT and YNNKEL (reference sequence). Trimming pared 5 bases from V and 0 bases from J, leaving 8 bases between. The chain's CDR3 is CASSREASYEQYF. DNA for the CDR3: TGTGCCAGCAGCAGGGAGGCCTCCTACGAGCAGTACTTC.

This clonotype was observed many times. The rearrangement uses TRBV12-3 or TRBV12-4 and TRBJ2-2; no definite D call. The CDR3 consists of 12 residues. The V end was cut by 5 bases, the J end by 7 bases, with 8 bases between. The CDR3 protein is CASSPGFGELFF. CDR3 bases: TGTGCCAGCAGTCCGGGTTTCGGGGAGCTGTTTTTT.

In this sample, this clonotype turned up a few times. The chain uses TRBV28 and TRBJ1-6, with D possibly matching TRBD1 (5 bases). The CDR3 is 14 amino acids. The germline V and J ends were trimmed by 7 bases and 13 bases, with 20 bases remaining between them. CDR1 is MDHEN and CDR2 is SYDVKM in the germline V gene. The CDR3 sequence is CASNPGGLPGPLHF. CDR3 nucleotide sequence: TGTGCCAGCAACCCGGGGGGACTTCCCGGGCCCCTCCACTTT.

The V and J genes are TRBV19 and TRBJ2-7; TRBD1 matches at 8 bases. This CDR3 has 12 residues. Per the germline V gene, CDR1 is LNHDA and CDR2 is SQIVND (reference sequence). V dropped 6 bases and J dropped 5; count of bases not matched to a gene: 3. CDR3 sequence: CASSDRGHEQYF. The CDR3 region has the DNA TGTGCCAGTAGCGACAGGGGTCACGAGCAGTACTTC.

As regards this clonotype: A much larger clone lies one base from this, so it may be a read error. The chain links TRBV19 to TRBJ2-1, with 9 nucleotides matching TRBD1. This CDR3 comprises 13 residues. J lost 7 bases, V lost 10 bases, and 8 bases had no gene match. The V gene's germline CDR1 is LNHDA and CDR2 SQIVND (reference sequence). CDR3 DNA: TGTGCCATCAAGGACAGGGGTAAGAATGAGCAGTTCTTC. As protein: CAIKDRGKNEQFF.

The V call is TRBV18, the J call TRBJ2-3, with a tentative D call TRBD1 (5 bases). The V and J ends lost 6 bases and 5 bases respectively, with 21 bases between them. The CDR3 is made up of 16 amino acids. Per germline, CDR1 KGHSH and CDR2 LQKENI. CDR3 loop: CASSQAADSALDTQYF. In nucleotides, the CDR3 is TGTGCCAGCTCTCAAGCAGCAGACAGTGCCCTAGATACGCAGTATTTT.

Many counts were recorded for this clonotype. The CDR3 is CAIRGGDGETQYF. In DNA, the CDR3 is TGTGCCATCAGGGGTGGGGACGGGGAGACCCAGTACTTC. The chain uses TRBV10-3 and TRBJ2-5; either TRBD1 or TRBD2 may fit D (5 bases each). V lost 6 bases and J lost 5, with 13 bases in between. Germline V lookup: CDR1 ENHRY, CDR2 SYGVKD. There are 13 residues in the CDR3.

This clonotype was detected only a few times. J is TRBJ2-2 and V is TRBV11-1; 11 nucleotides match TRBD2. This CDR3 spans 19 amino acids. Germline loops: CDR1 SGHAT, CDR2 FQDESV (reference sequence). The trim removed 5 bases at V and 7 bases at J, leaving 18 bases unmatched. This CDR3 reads CASSRELAGGLLSGGELFF. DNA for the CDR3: TGTGCCAGCAGCCGAGAGCTAGCGGGAGGCCTACTTTCGGGCGGGGAGCTGTTTTTT.

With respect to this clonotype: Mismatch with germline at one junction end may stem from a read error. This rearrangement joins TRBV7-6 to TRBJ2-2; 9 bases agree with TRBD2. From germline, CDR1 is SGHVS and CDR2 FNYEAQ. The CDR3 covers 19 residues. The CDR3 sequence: CAGSLYDPLAGANTGELFF. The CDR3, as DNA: TGTGCCGGCAGCTTATACGATCCTTTAGCGGGAGCGAACACCGGGGAGCTGTTTTTT. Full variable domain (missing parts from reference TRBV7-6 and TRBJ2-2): GAGVSQSPRYKVTKRGQDVALRCDPISGHVSLYWYRQALGQGPEFLTYFNYEAQQDKSGLPNDRFSAERPEGSISTLTIQRTEQRDSAMYRCAGSLYDPLAGANTGELFFGEGSRLTVL.

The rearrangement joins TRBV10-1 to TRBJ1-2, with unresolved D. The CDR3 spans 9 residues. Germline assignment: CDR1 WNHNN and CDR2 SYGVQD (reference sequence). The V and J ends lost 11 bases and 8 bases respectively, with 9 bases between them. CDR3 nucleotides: TGCGCCGCCCCAGAGGGCTACACCTTC. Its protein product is CAAPEGYTF.

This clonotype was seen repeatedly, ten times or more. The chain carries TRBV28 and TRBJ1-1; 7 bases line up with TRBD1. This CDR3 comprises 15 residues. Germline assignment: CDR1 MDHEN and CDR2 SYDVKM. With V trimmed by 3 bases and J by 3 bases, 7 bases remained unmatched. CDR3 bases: TGTGCCAGCAGTTTGCCTCAGGGGGTATACACTGAAGCTTTCTTT. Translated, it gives CASSLPQGVYTEAFF. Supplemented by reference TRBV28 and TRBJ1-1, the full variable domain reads DVKVTQSSRYLVKRTGEKVFLECVQDMDHENMFWYRQDPGLGLRLIYFSYDVKMKEKGDIPEGYSVSREKKERFSLILESASTNQTSMYLCASSLPQGVYTEAFFGQGTRLTVV.

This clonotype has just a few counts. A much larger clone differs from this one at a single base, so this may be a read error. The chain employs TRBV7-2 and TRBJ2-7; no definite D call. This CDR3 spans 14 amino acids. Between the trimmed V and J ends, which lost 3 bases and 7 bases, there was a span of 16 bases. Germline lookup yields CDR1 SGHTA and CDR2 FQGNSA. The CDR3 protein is CASSLYTAHNEQYF. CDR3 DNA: TGTGCCAGCAGCTTGTACACGGCACATAATGAGCAGTACTTC.

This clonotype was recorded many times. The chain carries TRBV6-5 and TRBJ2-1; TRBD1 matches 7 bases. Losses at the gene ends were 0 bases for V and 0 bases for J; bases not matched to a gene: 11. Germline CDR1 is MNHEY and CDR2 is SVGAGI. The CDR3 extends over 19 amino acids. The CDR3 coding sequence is TGTGCCAGCAGTTACTCGAAACAGGGGCCGGCAAGCTCCTACAATGAGCAGTTCTTC. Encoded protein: CASSYSKQGPASSYNEQFF.

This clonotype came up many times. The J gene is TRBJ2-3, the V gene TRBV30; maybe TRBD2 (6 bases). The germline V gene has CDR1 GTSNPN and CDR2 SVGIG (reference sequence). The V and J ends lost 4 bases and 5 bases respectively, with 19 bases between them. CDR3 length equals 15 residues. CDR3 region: CAWTRAGLKGDTQYF. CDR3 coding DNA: TGTGCCTGGACGAGAGCGGGCCTTAAGGGAGATACGCAGTATTTT. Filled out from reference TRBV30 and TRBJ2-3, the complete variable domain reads SQTIHQWPATLVQPVGSPLSLECTVEGTSNPNLYWYRQAAGRGLQLLFYSVGIGQISSEVPQNLSASRPQDRQFILSSKKLLLSDSGFYLCAWTRAGLKGDTQYFGPGTRLTVL.